What follows describes a single T cell receptor beta chain. Its antigen is not identified. V gave up 6 bases and J gave up 7 bases, with 15 bases separating them. This CDR3 contains 13 residues. Germline CDR1 MNHNY, CDR2 SVGAGI (reference sequence). Profiled with immunoSEQ multiplex PCR; TCRdb holds only in-frame clones, not every one. The table includes some 900,000 clones, over 75% detected once. This entry comes from a study of shared clonotypes between healthy human individuals. Study observations and caveats: It was only blood that was sampled, and tissue repertoires likely differ.

This clonotype originated in a man between 18 and 29 years old in good health. The material sequenced was memory CD4+ T cells sorted from blood. Specified subset: CD45RA-negative fraction. V gene TRBV6-6 combines with J gene TRBJ1-2, with a tentative D call TRBD1 (6 bases). In nucleotides, the CDR3 is TGTGCCAGCAGCACCACAGGGTCTGGTGGCTACACCTTC. Translating it yields CASSTTGSGGYTF.